This T cell receptor (beta chain) came from a study of control samples from healthy donors and cancer patients. TCRdb keeps only in-frame clones here, not all; method: immunoSEQ multiplex PCR. Among 70,000 to 100,000 clones listed, roughly 91% were seen once. As for this clone: At the DNA level, this CDR3 is encoded by other sequences in the same sample as well.

This sequence was found in an older woman in good health. Input material: blood.

This chain's CDR3 is CASSPNRDGYTF. The CDR3 DNA is TGTGCCAGCAGCCCCAACAGGGATGGCTACACCTTC. The chain combines TRBV3-1 (or the pseudogene TRBV3-2) with TRBJ1-2, with D possibly being TRBD1 (6 bases). V lost 4 bases to trimming and J lost 6 bases, with 9 bases between them. There are 12 residues in the CDR3. Germline-derived CDR1 and CDR2 are LGHDT and YNNKEL (reference sequence).